This TCR beta chain was recorded in a study of identical twins. Overall study results and limits: Carriage of fewer insertions was seen in abundant cord blood beta clonotypes, whereas memory repertoires showed none. When twins shared out-of-frame alpha sequences, those sequences had excess low generation probability.

With template switching, a universal primer site was added, and the cDNA carried unique molecular identifiers. TCRdb itself ran the 5' RACE reads through MiXCR, one entry per CDR3 protein. The profile shows 200,000 to 250,000 distinct CDR3 sequences, 7.5% of them singletons. Per the germline V gene, CDR1 is SGHRS and CDR2 is YFSETQ. The CDR3 contains 17 residues. With 0 bases clipped from V and 4 bases from J, the junction kept 9 bases outside the gene matches. This clonotype was picked up many times. Antigen: not known. Another study also made use of these data, one on yellow fever vaccine responses in identical twins. Per that paper: Twins reportedly showed a vaccine T cell response that seemed partly convergent and partly personalized.

The sequencing input was memory (CD45RO+) T cells sorted from blood. The chain links TRBV5-1 to TRBJ2-3; 9 bases align to TRBD1. The source is a woman between 18 and 30 years old in good health. CDR3 in amino acids: CASSLESGQGLPDTQYF. The CDR3 nucleotides read TGCGCCAGCAGCTTGGAATCGGGACAGGGACTACCAGATACGCAGTATTTT.